Reported below is one T cell receptor (beta chain). One junction end does not reproduce the germline sequence, and a read error may be involved. Every sample yielded at least 6 million isolated PBMCs. Next came a second PCR, run for roughly 6 to 11 cycles, which used a sample-barcoded 5' primer along with a J-beta primer mix. TCRdb called the 5' RACE reads again in MiXCR, with one record for every CDR3 protein. The table has about 780,000 distinct CDR3 sequences, about 62% seen once; the top ten hold roughly 26%. This sample stems from a study of blood T cells in healthy people across ages. The CDR3 runs 16 residues. CDR1 SGHTA and CDR2 FQGNSA come from the germline V gene.

The sequenced material came from blood. V usage is TRBV7-2 and J usage is TRBJ2-2; 8 nucleotides line up with TRBD2. The receptor was derived from a man aged 25-45 years in good health. The CDR3 loop is CAGSRAFGGGTGELFF. CDR3 in DNA: TGTGCCGGCAGCCGGGCTTTCGGGGGGGGCACCGGGGAGCTGTTTTTT.